This entry describes one T cell receptor (beta chain). Its antigen remains unknown. These data belong to a study of T cells in Graves' hyperthyroidism and ophthalmopathy. Amplification targeted TCR beta CDR3 regions from RNA transcripts. HTBI primers were employed in a first-round RT-PCR of the TCR CDR3. TCRdb re-called the multiplex PCR reads with MiXCR, one entry per CDR3 protein. The repertoire consists of about 580,000 distinct CDR3 sequences, with roughly 50% occurring once and the leading ten covering around 7.7%. Trimming removed 3 bases from V and 3 bases from J, with 9 bases in between. Germline V lookup: CDR1 SGHTS, CDR2 YDEGEE. The CDR3 spans 13 residues. Whole-study findings and limits: Ophthalmopathy could be told apart from stable hyperthyroidism with a 13 V-J model.

V usage is TRBV5-8 and J usage is TRBJ1-1, with D hard to call. Source material: peripheral blood or thyroid tissue (not recorded which). The source of this sequence is a woman aged 18-35 years with Graves' hyperthyroidism. The CDR3 bases are TGTGCCAGCAGCTCTTTACGGTACACTGAAGCTTTCTTT. Translated, it gives CASSSLRYTEAFF.